This TCR beta chain is from a study of blood T cell repertoires in COVID-19. Whole-study context: Samples representing acute and convalescent COVID-19 were sourced from the United States, Italy and Spain. Nucleic acid was either cDNA or gDNA, and it came from T cells, B-cell-depleted T cells, or PBMCs.

Study processing details: Using reference gene primer amplification, nucleated cell counts were estimated. Profiling relied on immunoSEQ multiplex PCR, and the TCRdb table lists in-frame clones only, not all of them. The DNA was the basis for D and trimming; V, J and clone size are from that table. The sample holds 90,000 to 140,000 clones; around 83% are singletons and the top ten take roughly 15%. Input material: peripheral blood. The receptor was derived from a woman older than 75 with acute or convalescent COVID-19.

The chain's CDR3 is CASSPTDYEAFF. CDR3 sequence (DNA): TGTGCCAGCTCACCAACAGATTATGAAGCTTTCTTT. This rearrangement joins TRBV18 to TRBJ1-1; the D is unclear. The CDR3 has 12 residues. CDR1 is KGHSH, CDR2 LQKENI, per germline. The V end was cut by 2 bases, the J end by 7 bases, with 8 bases between. Looking up the rest from reference TRBV18 and TRBJ1-1 gives the full variable domain: NAGVMQNPRHLVRRRGQEARLRCSPMKGHSHVYWYRQLPEEGLKFMVYLQKENIIDESGMPKERFSAEFPKEGPSILRIQQVVRGDSAAYFCASSPTDYEAFFGQGTRLTVV.